This TCR beta chain comes out of a study of graft-versus-host responses after intestinal transplantation. Turning to the study itself: Those transplanted obtained multivisceral, liver-intestinal, or isolated intestinal grafts.

Assay used: immunoSEQ multiplex PCR; TCRdb lists only in-frame clones, some missing. Here the sample spans 98,000 or so clones, about 90% being singletons. The CDR3 covers 13 residues. The germline gives CDR1 MNHEY, CDR2 SVGAGI. Trimming left V 6 bases short and J 3 bases short, with 12 bases between. Comments on this clone: Its antigen is as yet unknown.

This TCR was sampled from a human donor who received an intestinal transplant. The chain is built from TRBV6-5 and TRBJ2-7, with D possibly matching TRBD2 (6 bases). The sample consisted of unstimulated CD4+ T cells sorted from spleen or lymph node cells, taken before intestinal transplant. CDR3: CASRDGSYYEQYF. Here the CDR3 DNA reads TGTGCCAGCAGAGACGGGAGTTACTACGAGCAGTACTTC.